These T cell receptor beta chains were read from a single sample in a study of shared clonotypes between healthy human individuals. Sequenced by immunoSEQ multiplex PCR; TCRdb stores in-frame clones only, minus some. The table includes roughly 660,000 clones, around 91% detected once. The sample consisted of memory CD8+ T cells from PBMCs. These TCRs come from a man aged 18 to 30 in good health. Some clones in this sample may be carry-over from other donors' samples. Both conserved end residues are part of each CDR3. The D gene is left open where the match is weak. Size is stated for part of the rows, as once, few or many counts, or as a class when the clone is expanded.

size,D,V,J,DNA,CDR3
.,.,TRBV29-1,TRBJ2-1,TGCAGCGTTACCCGGGGAGGTGGGAATGAGCAGTTCTTC,CSVTRGGGNEQFF
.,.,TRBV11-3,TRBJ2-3,TGTGCCAGCAGCCGTTCGGATGGGGTCGGCACAGATACGCAGTATTTT,CASSRSDGVGTDTQYF
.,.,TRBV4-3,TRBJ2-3,TGCGCCAGCAGCCAAGATGCGTTAGCAGATACGCAGTATTTT,CASSQDALADTQYF
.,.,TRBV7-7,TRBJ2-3,TGTGCCAGCAGCTTAGGCGGCAGGGTGGCAGATACGCAGTATTTT,CASSLGGRVADTQYF
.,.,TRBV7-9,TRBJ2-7,TGTGCCAGTGCAGGTCCCTACGAGCAGTACTTC,CASAGPYEQYF
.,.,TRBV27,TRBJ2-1,TGTGCCAGCAGTTTGAGGGGGGCCCAGGGGGAGTTCTTC,CASSLRGAQGEFF
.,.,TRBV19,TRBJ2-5,TGTGCCAGTAGTATAGCGGCCCAAGAGACCCAGTACTTC,CASSIAAQETQYF
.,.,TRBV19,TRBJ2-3,TGTGCCAGTAGTAGCGCTAGCACAGATACGCAGTATTTT,CASSSASTDTQYF
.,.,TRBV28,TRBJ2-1,TGTGCCAGCAGATGGGGACCCGACAGGCCGATCAATGAGCAGTTCTTC,CASRWGPDRPINEQFF
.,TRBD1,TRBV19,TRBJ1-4,TGTGCCAGTAGTATTCGACAGGGGGCGAGTGAAAAACTGTTTTTT,CASSIRQGASEKLFF
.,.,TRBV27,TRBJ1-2,TGTGCCAGCAGTCTCAGGGTTCAAAGGAACTATGGCTACACCTTC,CASSLRVQRNYGYTF
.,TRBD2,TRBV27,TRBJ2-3,TGTGCCAGCAATCTACTAGCGGGAGTCAGCACAGATACGCAGTATTTT,CASNLLAGVSTDTQYF
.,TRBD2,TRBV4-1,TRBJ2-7,TGCGCCAGCAGCCAAGAACGCGGGAGACCCTCCTACGAGCAGTACTTC,CASSQERGRPSYEQYF
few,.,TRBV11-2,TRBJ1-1,TGTGCCAGCACTAAAATTGGAAACACTGAAGCTTTCTTT,CASTKIGNTEAFF
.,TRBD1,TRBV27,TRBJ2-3,TGTGCCAGCAGCACAGAACAGGGGGCAACAGATACGCAGTATTTT,CASSTEQGATDTQYF
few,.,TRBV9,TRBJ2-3,TGTGCCAGCAGCGAAAGCACAGATACGCAGTATTTT,CASSESTDTQYF
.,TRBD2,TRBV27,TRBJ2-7,TGTGCCAGCAGTTTACAAGGACTAGCGGGAGCAAGCGAGCAGTACTTC,CASSLQGLAGASEQYF
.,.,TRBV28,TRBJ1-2,TGTGCCAGCAGCCCTCGAGGCAGAGCTCTAGATGGCTACACCTTC,CASSPRGRALDGYTF
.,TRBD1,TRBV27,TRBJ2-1,TGTGCCAGCAGTGGAGATACACAGGGGATCGGCCATGAGCAGTTCTTC,CASSGDTQGIGHEQFF
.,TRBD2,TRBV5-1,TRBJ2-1,TGCGCCAGCAGCGGACTAGTGTCGTACAATGAGCAGTTCTTC,CASSGLVSYNEQFF
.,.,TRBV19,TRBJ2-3,TGTGCCACCGGAGTGGGGGTCCTAGGGACAGATACGCAGTATTTT,CATGVGVLGTDTQYF
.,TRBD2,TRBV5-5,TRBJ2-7,TGTGCCAGCAGCTTGGCCGGGGCGGGAGGGCCCTACGAGCAGTACTTC,CASSLAGAGGPYEQYF
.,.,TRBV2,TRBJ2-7,TGTGCCAGCAGCGAAGGCCCGGGGAGGAGCTACGAGCAGTACTTC,CASSEGPGRSYEQYF
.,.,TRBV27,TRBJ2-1,TGTGCCAGCACCTCGTGGGGGGCGCACAATGAGCAGTTCTTC,CASTSWGAHNEQFF
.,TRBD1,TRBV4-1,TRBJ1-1,TGCGCCAGCAGCCCCATAGCTGGGACAGTCGGCACTGAAGCTTTCTTT,CASSPIAGTVGTEAFF
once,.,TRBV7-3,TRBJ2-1,TGTGCCAGCAGCTTAATTCCAGGGAGAAATGAGCAGTTCTTC,CASSLIPGRNEQFF
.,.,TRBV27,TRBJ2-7,TGTGCCAGCAGTATGGGACATAACGAGCAGTACTTC,CASSMGHNEQYF
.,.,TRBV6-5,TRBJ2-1,TGTGCCAGCAGTTCAGACTGGGTAGGGTACAATGAGCAGTTCTTC,CASSSDWVGYNEQFF
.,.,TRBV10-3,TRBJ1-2,TGTGCCATCGGCGGGACGGCAACTAACTATGGCTACACCTTC,CAIGGTATNYGYTF
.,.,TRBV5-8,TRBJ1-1,TGTGCCAGCAGCTTGTCACGAACTGAAGCTTTCTTT,CASSLSRTEAFF
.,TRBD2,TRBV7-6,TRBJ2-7,TGTGCCAGCTCTCGGGGGGGCGAGCAGTACTTC,CASSRGGEQYF
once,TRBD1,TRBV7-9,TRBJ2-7,TGTGCCAGCAGTCCGATCCCGGGACAGGCTTACGAGCAGTACTTC,CASSPIPGQAYEQYF
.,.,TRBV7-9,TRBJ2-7,TGTGCCAGCAGCCCTCCTCGGTCCAAGAGGCTCTACGAGCAGTACTTC,CASSPPRSKRLYEQYF
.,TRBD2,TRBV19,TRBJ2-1,TGTGCCAGTAGTATAGCGGGAGGCCCCAATGAGCAGTTCTTC,CASSIAGGPNEQFF
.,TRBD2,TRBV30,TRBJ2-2,TGTGCCTGGACCCCTATCGGACTAGCGGGAGTAGTCGAGGAGCTGTTTTTT,CAWTPIGLAGVVEELFF
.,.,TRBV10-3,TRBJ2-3,TGTGCCATCAGTGAGTCGGGAGATACGCAGTATTTT,CAISESGDTQYF
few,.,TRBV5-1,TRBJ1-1,TGCGCCAGCAGCGCCATGACAGGAGACACTGAAGCTTTCTTT,CASSAMTGDTEAFF
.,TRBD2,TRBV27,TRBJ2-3,TGTGCCAGCAGTCTTCCTAGCGGGAGGGGGGCAGATACGCAGTATTTT,CASSLPSGRGADTQYF
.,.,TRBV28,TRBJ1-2,TGTGCCAGCACCTCCCTCTATGGCTACACCTTC,CASTSLYGYTF
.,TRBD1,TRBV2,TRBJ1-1,TGTGCCAGCAGTACTCGGACAGGGGGGAACACTGAAGCTTTCTTT,CASSTRTGGNTEAFF
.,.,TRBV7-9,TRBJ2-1,TGTGCCAGCAGCGCAACAAACTGGAGCTCCTACAATGAGCAGTTCTTC,CASSATNWSSYNEQFF
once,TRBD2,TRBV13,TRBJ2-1,TGTGCCAGCAGCTTCGGCCTAGCGGGAGGGATTGAGCAGTTCTTC,CASSFGLAGGIEQFF
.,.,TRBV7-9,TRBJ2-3,TGTGCCAGCAGCGGCCGGGGGCGCGGGAAGGATACGCAGTATTTT,CASSGRGRGKDTQYF
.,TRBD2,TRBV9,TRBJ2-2,TGTGCCAGCAGCGTAAGCGGGAGGGCGAACACCGGGGAGCTGTTTTTT,CASSVSGRANTGELFF
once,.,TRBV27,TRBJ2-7,TGTGCCAGCAGTATGCCGAGTGACCCCTACGAGCAGTACTTC,CASSMPSDPYEQYF
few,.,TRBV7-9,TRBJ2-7,TGTGCCAGCAGTCCCCCCGGGGAGCTAAAGTACTTC,CASSPPGELKYF
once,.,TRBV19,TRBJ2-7,TGTGCCAGTAGTATCGGCGGCGAGCAGTACTTC,CASSIGGEQYF
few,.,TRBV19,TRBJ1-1,TGTGCCAGTAGTATAGCCTCATCGTGGACTGAAGCTTTCTTT,CASSIASSWTEAFF
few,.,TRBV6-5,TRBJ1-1,TGTGCCAGCAGAGAGGGACACAGACGAGAAGCTTTCTTT,CASREGHRREAFF
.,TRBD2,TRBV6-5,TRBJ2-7,TGTGCCAGCAGTTACGAGAGCGGGAAAAACTACGAGCAGTACTTC,CASSYESGKNYEQYF
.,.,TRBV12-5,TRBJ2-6,TGTGCTAGTGGTGACGACAATCTGAGCTCTGGGGCCAACGTCCTGACTTTC,CASGDDNLSSGANVLTF
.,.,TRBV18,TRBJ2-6,TGTGCCAGCTCACCACCGGAGGGCTCTGGGGCCAACGTCCTGACTTTC,CASSPPEGSGANVLTF
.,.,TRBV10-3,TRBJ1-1,TGTGCCATCGAAGGGAGTCTGGGCACTGAAGCTTTCTTT,CAIEGSLGTEAFF
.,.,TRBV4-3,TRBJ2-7,TGCGCCAGCAGCCAAGACGCAGGACAGTCCTACGAGCAGTACTTC,CASSQDAGQSYEQYF